This is a list of T cell receptor beta chains from one sample in a study. TCRdb re-called the RT-PCR reads through MiXCR, storing one row per CDR3 protein. The sample shows hundreds of thousands of distinct CDR3 sequences, 13% to 15% of them seen only once. Sequenced sample: memory CD4+ T cells from blood. The receptors stem from a female donor in good health, serving as a healthy control. Each CDR3 is given with its conserved first and last residue. The order of the fields is D gene, clone size, J gene, V gene, CDR3 DNA, CDR3 protein. A D gene is named only where the DNA matches it firmly. Clone sizes are given selectively: once, few, many, or a class where the clone is expanded.

TRBD1,few,TRBJ1-2,TRBV12-3/TRBV12-4,TGTGCCAGCAGTTCCAACCAGGGGGCAGCCTACACCTTC,CASSSNQGAAYTF
-,many,TRBJ2-1,TRBV24-1,TGTGCCACCGTTCTGGGGGCAGAGCAGTTCTTC,CATVLGAEQFF
TRBD2,-,TRBJ2-1,TRBV27,TGTGCCAGCAGTCCCCTCCAGCGGGAGAATCCGTTCTTC,CASSPLQRENPFF
-,-,TRBJ1-5,TRBV4-1,TGCGCCAGCAGCCCCTGGACAGTAAATCAGCCCCAGCATTTT,CASSPWTVNQPQHF
-,-,TRBJ1-1,TRBV30,TGTGCCTGGAGTGTATCGAGCCGTCCGAACACTGAAGCTTTCTTT,CAWSVSSRPNTEAFF
-,-,TRBJ1-1,TRBV5-4,TGTGCCAGCAGCCCCGGGGGGCGAGGGGACACTGAAGCTTTCTTT,CASSPGGRGDTEAFF
-,-,TRBJ2-3,TRBV10-3,TGTGCCATCAGGGACCCCCTCGAAAAGTACACAGATACGCAGTATTTT,CAIRDPLEKYTDTQYF
TRBD1,-,TRBJ1-1,TRBV12-3/TRBV12-4,TGTGCCAGCACCAGGCTTCGACAGGGAGAAACTGAAGCTTTCTTT,CASTRLRQGETEAFF
-,-,TRBJ2-4,TRBV20-1,TGCAGTGCTGCCCGGGACCTGACCTGGCGGAACATTCAGTACTTC,CSAARDLTWRNIQYF
-,-,TRBJ2-5,TRBV9,TGTGCCAGCAGCGGAGGCGGGATCCAAGAGACCCAGTACTTC,CASSGGGIQETQYF
-,-,TRBJ2-3,TRBV28,TGTGCCAGCAGTTTACTGACCTTGAGCGGTGTGCAGTATTTT,CASSLLTLSGVQYF
TRBD1,-,TRBJ2-5,TRBV7-2,TGTGCCAGCAGCTCCGGGACAGTCCTTGAGACCCAGTACTTC,CASSSGTVLETQYF
-,-,TRBJ1-1,TRBV20-1,TGCAGTGCTCCCCCTGCAGGGAGGACGGCGATGAACACTGAAGCTTTCTTT,CSAPPAGRTAMNTEAFF
-,few,TRBJ2-7,TRBV10-3,TGTGCCATCAGTGAGAGCAGGGGGGCCTTTGAGCAGTACTTC,CAISESRGAFEQYF
TRBD2,few,TRBJ2-1,TRBV6-2/TRBV6-3,TGTGCCAGCAAGGGCGCTAGCGGTAACAATGAGCAGTTCTTC,CASKGASGNNEQFF
TRBD2,-,TRBJ2-7,TRBV6-2/TRBV6-3,TGTGCCAGCAGTTACTCTATGCTAGCGGGAGATTCCTACGAGCAGTACTTC,CASSYSMLAGDSYEQYF
TRBD1,-,TRBJ1-2,TRBV12-3/TRBV12-4,TGTGCCAGCAGTTTATTAGGACAGGGTATCGATGGCTACACCTTC,CASSLLGQGIDGYTF
-,few,TRBJ2-3,TRBV7-2,TGTGCCAGCACCCTCTACCCTTCGGGCACAGATACGCAGTATTTT,CASTLYPSGTDTQYF
TRBD2,few,TRBJ2-1,TRBV11-2,TGTGCCAGCAGCTTAGAGTCTTCTAGCGGGAGGGTTGTTAGCCTGTTCTTC,CASSLESSSGRVVSLFF
-,-,TRBJ2-2,TRBV10-2,TGCGCCAGCAGTTACAGGGAGCTGTTTTTT,CASSYRELFF
TRBD1,few,TRBJ1-6,TRBV12-3/TRBV12-4,TGTGCCAGCACCGATCTGGACAGGGATAATTCACCCCTCCACTTT,CASTDLDRDNSPLHF
-,-,TRBJ1-1,TRBV5-6,TGTGCCAGCAACGTCCCTGGGGGTAAGAACACTGAAGCTTTCTTT,CASNVPGGKNTEAFF
TRBD2,-,TRBJ2-1,TRBV2,TGTGCCAGCAGTGAAGAGCGGGACGGGTCAAATGAGCAGTTCTTC,CASSEERDGSNEQFF
TRBD2,-,TRBJ2-3,TRBV9,TGTGCCAGCAGCGTCGAGGCGGGGGGCCCTACGCAGTATTTT,CASSVEAGGPTQYF
TRBD2,few,TRBJ2-3,TRBV6-2/TRBV6-3,TGTGCCAGCAGTTACAATCCCCAGCGGGATCACACAGATACGCAGTATTTT,CASSYNPQRDHTDTQYF
-,many,TRBJ2-7,TRBV4-1,TGCGCCAGCAGCCAAGATTCGAACGGGGGGCCCTACGAGCAGTACTTC,CASSQDSNGGPYEQYF
TRBD1,few,TRBJ2-1,TRBV12-3/TRBV12-4,TGTGCCAGCAGTGTGGGACAGCTAAAAAACAATGAGCAGTTCTTC,CASSVGQLKNNEQFF
TRBD1,few,TRBJ2-5,TRBV30,TGTGCCTGGAGTGTACGGACAGGGATCCAAGAGACCCAGTACTTC,CAWSVRTGIQETQYF
-,-,TRBJ1-5,TRBV20-1,TGCAGTGCTAGGGATACCCGGACAGTGAGCAATCAGCCCCAGCATTTT,CSARDTRTVSNQPQHF